The clone carrying this T cell receptor (beta chain) was recorded only once. The target antigen is unknown. Some clones are missing from TCRdb's copy, which holds only in-frame ones; the method was immunoSEQ multiplex PCR. The table lists 150,000 to 200,000 clones, about 92% of them singletons, with 5% to 6.5% in the top ten. Second doses were pooled across both intervals (about 4 or about 12 weeks). These data are taken from a study of T cell responses to AZD1222 COVID-19 vaccine. Overall study results and limits: Among those given AZD1222, only 5 to 7 were seropositive at baseline. Females outnumbered males among donors, who were mostly white British; clonal diversity was possibly underestimated.

The CDR3 extends over 16 amino acids. The sample here was peripheral blood, taken 28 days after the second AZD1222 dose. The chain recombines TRBV21-1 with TRBJ2-6; the DNA was not used to check the table's D call, TRBD1. TRBV21-1 has pseudogene status. This clonotype was sampled from an adult who received the AZD1222 COVID-19 vaccine. CDR3 nucleotides: TGTGCCAGCAGATTTCAGGGGGCGGATGGGGCCAACGTCCTGACTTTC. It yields the protein CASRFQGADGANVLTF.